This T cell receptor beta chain was sequenced during a study of blood T cell repertoires in COVID-19. Overall study: Spain, Italy and the United States supplied samples that represented acute and convalescent COVID-19. T cells, B-cell-depleted T cells, or PBMCs supplied cDNA or gDNA.

In Seattle, patients joined the study during active infection and were tracked longitudinally. Measured with immunoSEQ multiplex PCR; TCRdb has only the in-frame clones, and not every one. Of roughly 64,000 clones listed, around 80% are singletons. This CDR3 spans 13 amino acids. V lost 3 bases and J lost 3, with 10 bases in between. Germline V CDR1 and CDR2: SGDLS, YYNGEE. The chain uses TRBV9 and TRBJ2-7; no firm D call. This receptor was obtained from a man aged 55 to 69 with COVID-19, enrolled during active disease. The sample comprised peripheral blood. Written as DNA, the CDR3 is TGTGCCAGCAGCGCCGAAACCAGCTACGAGCAGTACTTC. This translates into CASSAETSYEQYF.